This passage covers 20 T cell receptor beta chains from one sample sequenced in a study of post-analysis software for immune sequencing data. Study-wide results and caveats: Five or six TRBV segments were more frequent in patients than controls; TRBV5-6, TRBV5-1 and TRBV20-1 belonged to this group.

These receptors' antigens are unknown. Unique molecular identifiers had been added to the TCR beta cDNA libraries. Using its own MiXCR run on the PCR reads, TCRdb lists one record per CDR3 protein. This repertoire shows more than 500,000 distinct CDR3 sequences, approximately 31% found once; its top ten account for less than 6%. Input material: blood. Receptor source: a girl under 18 with multiple sclerosis.

There are a few counts of this clonotype. The J gene is TRBJ2-7, the V gene TRBV7-9, with 8 positions matching TRBD1. The CDR3 has 15 residues. V shed 5 bases and J 2 bases; nucleotides not matched to a gene: 8. Germline CDR1 is SEHNR and CDR2 is FQNEAQ (reference sequence). For the CDR3, the DNA is TGTGCCAGCAGCAAAACAGGGGGTCCCACCTACGAGCAGTACTTC. Its protein is CASSKTGGPTYEQYF.

The chain couples TRBV3-1 to TRBJ2-1; 7 nucleotides align to TRBD2. Germline CDR1 reads LGHDT; CDR2 reads YNNKEL (reference sequence). The trim removed 1 base at V and 5 bases at J, leaving 8 bases unmatched. The CDR3 sequence is 16 residues long. The CDR3 sequence: CASSQGGLAANNEQFF. As DNA, the CDR3 is TGTGCCAGCAGCCAAGGTGGTCTAGCGGCCAACAATGAGCAGTTCTTC.

This chain joins TRBV2 and TRBJ1-2; TRBD1 aligns across 8 bases. V was clipped by 2 bases and J by 5 bases; unmatched bases: 7. The CDR3 runs 15 residues. CDR1 is SNHLY and CDR2 is FYNNEI in the germline V gene. The CDR3 region is CASSEIRTGNYGYTF. CDR3 DNA sequence: TGTGCCAGCAGTGAAATCAGGACAGGGAATTATGGCTACACCTTC.

The chain joins TRBV2 to TRBJ1-2, with 7 bases matching TRBD1. The V gene end was trimmed by 6 bases and the J gene end by 8 bases; junction bases not matched to a gene: 9. Germline lookup yields CDR1 SNHLY and CDR2 FYNNEI. The CDR3 spans 13 residues. The CDR3 coding sequence is TGTGCCAGCAGACAAGGGACAGTGCCGGGCTACACCTTC. Residues: CASRQGTVPGYTF.

The chain recombines TRBV7-9 with TRBJ2-5; 12 nucleotides line up with TRBD1. The CDR3 contains 15 residues. Losses at the gene ends were 5 bases for V and 5 bases for J; bases not matched to a gene: 6. From germline, CDR1 is SEHNR and CDR2 FQNEAQ (reference sequence). CDR3 sequence: CASSPGTGGVETQYF. Written as DNA, the CDR3 is TGTGCCAGCAGCCCGGGGACAGGGGGCGTCGAGACCCAGTACTTC.

This chain uses TRBV6-5 with TRBJ1-6; maybe TRBD1 (5 bases). This CDR3 spans 16 amino acids. V was trimmed by 4 bases and J by 6 bases, leaving 16 bases between them. The germline gives CDR1 MNHEY, CDR2 SVGAGI. Written as DNA, the CDR3 is TGTGCCAGCAGTTTGCGGACCCCGGGGGGTAATTCACCCCTCCACTTT. The encoded protein is CASSLRTPGGNSPLHF.

The gene calls are TRBV29-1 and TRBJ1-1; D gene uncertain. Trimming took 4 bases from V and 1 from J, leaving 13 bases between them. Germline V gene lookup returns CDR1 SQVTM and CDR2 ANQGSEA. There are 14 residues in the CDR3. The chain's CDR3 is CSVARTAENTEAFF. CDR3 sequence (DNA): TGCAGCGTTGCAAGGACTGCGGAGAACACTGAAGCTTTCTTT.

This clonotype was observed a single time. The rearrangement joins TRBV4-1 to TRBJ1-5; TRBD1 matches at 7 bases. The CDR3 spans 14 residues. Germline V gives CDR1 MGHRA, CDR2 YSYEKL. V trimming: 9 bases; J trimming: 4 bases; junction bases outside the gene matches: 9. CDR3 sequence: CASTKTGANQPQHF. The CDR3 bases are TGCGCCAGTACGAAAACAGGGGCTAATCAGCCCCAGCATTTT.

This clonotype has only a few counts. The chain uses TRBV10-3 and TRBJ2-5; D could derive from TRBD1 or TRBD2 (5 bases each). This CDR3 is built from 11 residues. Germline V CDR1 and CDR2: ENHRY, SYGVKD. The V end lost 10 bases, the J end lost 5 bases, and 11 bases lay between the germline ends. CDR3 bases: TGTGCCACCCTGGGGGAGGAGACCCAGTACTTC. It encodes CATLGEETQYF.

This clonotype was observed many times. This sequence joins TRBV6-5 and TRBJ2-5; D gene unclear. The CDR3 covers 11 residues. Germline values: CDR1 MNHEY, CDR2 SVGAGI. V lost 2 bases and J 5 bases, leaving 3 bases between the germline ends. CDR3 sequence (DNA): TGTGCCAGCAGTTACGTGGAGACCCAGTACTTC. Encoded protein: CASSYVETQYF.

The CDR3 loop is CASSHVEGYEQYF. CDR3 DNA: TGTGCCAGCAGCCACGTCGAGGGCTACGAGCAGTACTTC. The chain joins TRBV7-2 to TRBJ2-7; possible D gene TRBD2, 5 bases. The CDR3 is 13 amino acids. Germline V lookup: CDR1 SGHTA, CDR2 FQGNSA. The ends were cut back, 5 bases at V and 3 bases at J, with 11 bases in the middle.

The table lists this clonotype with a few counts. V is TRBV7-9 and J is TRBJ2-5, with 9 bases matching TRBD2. Trimming took 5 bases from V and 2 from J; bases not matched to a gene: 6. CDR1 SEHNR and CDR2 FQNEAQ come from the germline V gene (reference sequence). This CDR3 spans 15 amino acids. The CDR3 nucleotides are TGTGCCAGCAGCCCCAGCGGGGGGTCACAAGAGACCCAGTACTTC. Translated: CASSPSGGSQETQYF.

The chain is built from TRBV5-5 and TRBJ2-2, with 9 bases that match TRBD2. CDR1 and CDR2 from the germline V gene are SGHKS and YYEKEE (reference sequence). This CDR3 contains 17 residues. V lost 4 bases and J lost 7; bases outside the gene matches: 14. CDR3 DNA: TGTGCCAGCAGCCTGAGGGTTGCGGGGGGGCACATCGGGGAGCTGTTTTTT. This sequence encodes CASSLRVAGGHIGELFF.

This chain links TRBV3-1 with TRBJ1-2, with TRBD1 matching 8 bases. Trimming at V came to 5 bases and at J to 8 bases, leaving 7 bases not matched to a gene. CDR1 and CDR2 from the germline V gene are LGHDT and YNNKEL (reference sequence). The CDR3 spans 13 residues. The CDR3 nucleotides read TGTGCCAGCAGCGGACAGGGAGCGGGAGGCTACACCTTC. Translating gives CASSGQGAGGYTF.

This clonotype appeared a few times. The V call is TRBV12-3 or TRBV12-4, the J call TRBJ2-5; TRBD1 or TRBD2 may be the D gene (6 bases each). Trimming stripped 5 bases from V and 0 bases from J, with 10 bases between. This CDR3 is built from 14 residues. The CDR3 nucleotides read TGTGCCAGCAGTAAAGGGGGGAACCAAGAGACCCAGTACTTC. Translating gives CASSKGGNQETQYF.

This clonotype has only a few counts. The J gene is TRBJ2-1, the V gene TRBV20-1; 7 bases match TRBD2. V gave up 6 bases and J gave up 6 bases; unmatched junction bases: 8. From germline, CDR1 is DFQATT and CDR2 SNEGSKA (reference sequence). This CDR3 has 13 amino acids. CDR3 in DNA: TGCAGTGCCCCAGCGGGGATCTCCAATGAGCAGTTCTTC. It codes for CSAPAGISNEQFF.

V and J are TRBV29-1 and TRBJ2-7; possible D gene TRBD1, 5 bases. This CDR3 region has 12 residues. CDR1 is SQVTM, CDR2 ANQGSEA, per germline. The V end was cut by 2 bases, the J end by 3 bases, with 8 bases between. The CDR3 DNA follows: TGCAGCGTTGAACTCGACAGCTACGAGCAGTACTTC. It yields the protein CSVELDSYEQYF.

In its sample, this clonotype was seen a few times. This chain links TRBV20-1 with TRBJ2-3, with 12 bases fitting TRBD1. Germline CDR1 DFQATT, CDR2 SNEGSKA (reference sequence). The ends lost 6 bases at V and 1 base at J; junction bases unmatched: 8. The CDR3 runs to 16 residues. The CDR3 spells CSAGGTGGVGTDTQYF. The CDR3, as DNA: TGCAGTGCGGGGGGGACAGGGGGCGTCGGCACAGATACGCAGTATTTT.

The chain carries TRBV6-5 and TRBJ2-5; 9 positions match TRBD2. V lost 1 base and J lost 5; bases outside the gene matches: 2. The CDR3 length is 14 residues. Germline CDR1 is MNHEY and CDR2 is SVGAGI. CDR3 region: CASSYWRGGETQYF. For the CDR3, the DNA is TGTGCCAGCAGTTACTGGCGGGGGGGCGAGACCCAGTACTTC.

The V and J genes are TRBV20-1 and TRBJ2-1; TRBD2 matches at 8 bases. CDR3 size: 14 residues. V dropped 3 bases and J dropped 4; count of bases not matched to a gene: 5. Germline CDR1 DFQATT, CDR2 SNEGSKA (reference sequence). The CDR3 spells CSASIREGYNEQFF. The CDR3 nucleotides read TGCAGTGCTAGTATCCGGGAGGGGTACAATGAGCAGTTCTTC.